These 19 T cell receptor beta chains were all obtained from the same sample, sequenced in a study of technical replicates of blood from four donors (dated 2017 in TCRdb). The library was made by the immunoSEQ multiplex PCR assay. TCRdb limited this immuneACCESS table to in-frame rearrangements with V and J called. A share of clones is missing; checked studies link under half to unresolved V genes, and the rest is unexplained. Recorded for this sample are more than 80,000 clones; nearly 97% of them occurred a single time. About 0.23% of the sample goes to the ten largest clones. The sample comprised T cells isolated from PBMCs. The source of these receptors is a human donor in good health.

The rearrangement uses TRBV5-1 and TRBJ1-2; 9 positions match TRBD1. CDR1 is SGHRS, CDR2 YFSETQ, per germline. V gave up 5 bases and J gave up 8 bases; unmatched junction bases: 4. There are 12 residues in the CDR3. CDR3 protein: CASRRDRDGYTF. The CDR3 nucleotides read TGCGCCAGCAGGAGGGACAGGGACGGCTACACCTTC.

The V gene is TRBV6-6, the J gene TRBJ1-4; no firm D call. Germline V gene data show CDR1 as MNHNY and CDR2 as SVGAGI (reference sequence). The V end was cut by 2 bases, the J end by 7 bases, with 17 bases between. CDR3 length: 16 residues. In DNA, the CDR3 is TGTGCCAGCAGTTACGCGACAACGAACCCAGCTGAAAAACTGTTTTTT. This codes for CASSYATTNPAEKLFF.

The chain joins TRBV27 to TRBJ2-7; 8 bases match TRBD1. V was clipped by 4 bases and J by 3 bases; unmatched bases: 5. Germline lookup yields CDR1 MNHEY and CDR2 SMNVEV (reference sequence). The CDR3 has 14 amino acids. CDR3 nucleotides: TGTGCCAGCAGTTCGGGACAGGTGTACTACGAGCAGTACTTC. It is translated as CASSSGQVYYEQYF.

V and J are TRBV18 and TRBJ1-5, with 10 bases that match TRBD1. CDR3 size: 18 residues. CDR1 is KGHSH and CDR2 is LQKENI in the germline V gene. Trimming cost V 2 bases and J 4 bases; bases outside gene matches: 11. CDR3 sequence (DNA): TGTGCCAGCTCACCAAGCTCCTTCGGGACAGGGGAAAATCAGCCCCAGCATTTT. Translation gives CASSPSSFGTGENQPQHF.

As DNA, the CDR3 is TGTGCCAGCAGCTTAGGGTTAGTTACGGAGGGGCAGTTCTTC. This translates into CASSLGLVTEGQFF. The genes are TRBV7-9 and TRBJ2-1, with D tentatively TRBD2 (6 bases). V was trimmed by 1 base and J by 12 bases, leaving 16 bases between them. The CDR3 is 14 amino acids. Germline CDR1 is SEHNR and CDR2 is FQNEAQ (reference sequence).

J is TRBJ2-1 and V is TRBV9; no reliable D call. The CDR3 extends over 14 amino acids. V shed 0 bases and J shed 0 bases, with 4 bases lying between them. From germline, CDR1 is SGDLS and CDR2 YYNGEE. CDR3 DNA sequence: TGTGCCAGCAGCGTAGGCGGCTCCTACAATGAGCAGTTCTTC. This codes for CASSVGGSYNEQFF.

The V gene is TRBV28, the J gene TRBJ1-2; the D gene is possibly TRBD1 (5 bases). V was cut by 3 bases and J by 8 bases, with 16 bases left in between. CDR1 and CDR2 (germline): MDHEN, SYDVKM. The CDR3 covers 14 residues. This chain's CDR3 is CASSFRGGFYGYTF. CDR3 sequence (DNA): TGTGCCAGCAGTTTTCGGGGGGGTTTTTACGGCTACACCTTC.

This chain links TRBV23-1 with TRBJ2-5, with 9 bases fitting TRBD1. TRBV23-1 is classed as an ORF, of uncertain function. The CDR3 has 17 residues. V lost 2 bases and J lost 1; bases outside the gene matches: 8. The CDR3 coding sequence is TGCGCCAGCAGTCAACCGGGGGACAGGGTAGTCCAAGAGACCCAGTACTTC. Translation: CASSQPGDRVVQETQYF.

The V call is TRBV25-1, the J call TRBJ2-7; 8 positions agree with TRBD1. The germline gives CDR1 MGHDK, CDR2 SYGVNS. The V segment lost 5 bases and the J segment 3 bases; nucleotides outside the gene matches: 6. This CDR3 has 14 amino acids. Here the CDR3 reads CASSRAGGRYEQYF. The CDR3 nucleotides are TGTGCCAGCAGTCGGGCAGGGGGCCGCTACGAGCAGTACTTC.

The rearrangement links TRBV7-8 to TRBJ2-1, with 9 bases identical to TRBD2. Germline CDR1 reads SGHVS; CDR2 reads FQNEAQ. The CDR3 totals 16 residues. J gave up 5 bases and V 5 bases, and 10 bases lay outside the gene matches. The CDR3 coding sequence is TGTGCCAGCAGCCGGCTGCTAAGACTAGCGGACAATGAGCAGTTCTTC. Protein sequence: CASSRLLRLADNEQFF.

Here the CDR3 DNA reads TGCGCCAGCAGCCCCGGGGACAGGGGCCTCGAGCAGTACTTC. Residues: CASSPGDRGLEQYF. This rearrangement joins TRBV5-1 to TRBJ2-7; 10 bases agree with TRBD1. Germline V lookup: CDR1 SGHRS, CDR2 YFSETQ. V was pared by 4 bases and J by 6 bases, with 7 bases of the junction left unmatched. The length of the CDR3 is 14 residues. Full variable domain (missing parts from reference TRBV5-1 and TRBJ2-7): KAGVTQTPRYLIKTRGQQVTLSCSPISGHRSVSWYQQTPGQGLQFLFEYFSETQRNKGNFPGRFSGRQFSNSRSEMNVSTLELGDSALYLCASSPGDRGLEQYFGPGTRLTVT.

The gene calls are TRBV2 and TRBJ2-1; possible D gene TRBD1, 6 bases. This CDR3 is 16 amino acids long. Germline lookup yields CDR1 SNHLY and CDR2 FYNNEI. Trimming removed 6 bases at V and 5 bases at J, with 20 bases between. CDR3 sequence: CASRYRVEHLNNEQFF. Here the CDR3 DNA reads TGTGCCAGCAGATACAGGGTGGAGCACCTCAACAATGAGCAGTTCTTC.

This sequence joins TRBV7-9 and TRBJ2-1, with D possibly being TRBD2 (6 bases). Germline V gene lookup returns CDR1 SEHNR and CDR2 FQNEAQ (reference sequence). The CDR3 has 16 residues. V dropped 1 base and J dropped 3 bases, with 13 bases sitting between them. CDR3 protein: CASSLVGQGGYNEQFF. CDR3 in DNA: TGTGCCAGCAGCTTAGTTGGCCAGGGAGGCTACAATGAGCAGTTCTTC.

The genes are TRBV27 and TRBJ2-3; D not resolved. There are 13 residues in the CDR3. The ends were cut back, 5 bases at V and 2 bases at J, with 8 bases in the middle. Germline assignment: CDR1 MNHEY and CDR2 SMNVEV (reference sequence). The CDR3: CASSARATDTQYF. The CDR3, as DNA: TGTGCCAGCAGTGCGAGAGCCACAGATACGCAGTATTTT.

The chain carries TRBV27 and TRBJ1-5, with D maybe TRBD1 (5 bases). The V gene's germline CDR1 is MNHEY and CDR2 SMNVEV (reference sequence). CDR3 length: 15 residues. V shed 4 bases and J shed 1 base, with 11 bases lying between them. CDR3 region: CASSSWGESNQPQHF. CDR3 DNA: TGTGCCAGCAGTTCATGGGGGGAGAGCAATCAGCCCCAGCATTTT.

The genes are TRBV5-1 and TRBJ2-7, with D perhaps TRBD1 (5 bases). Germline-derived CDR1 and CDR2 are SGHRS and YFSETQ. The CDR3 covers 12 residues. The ends were cut back, 0 bases at V and 6 bases at J, with 7 bases in the middle. CDR3 DNA: TGCGCCAGCAGCTTGGGCAGGGCCGAGCAGTACTTC. It is translated as CASSLGRAEQYF.

This chain links TRBV5-4 with TRBJ1-1, with 10 positions matching TRBD1. The CDR3 contains 14 residues. V trimming: 5 bases; J trimming: 6 bases; junction bases outside the gene matches: 7. Germline CDR1 SGHNT, CDR2 YYREEE (reference sequence). The DNA for the CDR3 is TGTGCCAGCAGAAGTGACAGGGGGCGGTCTGAAGCTTTCTTT. Its translation is CASRSDRGRSEAFF.

This chain links TRBV28 with TRBJ1-2, with 9 bases lining up with TRBD1. V gave up 4 bases and J gave up 7 bases; unmatched junction bases: 7. CDR1 MDHEN and CDR2 SYDVKM come from the germline V gene. CDR3 size: 14 residues. CDR3 protein: CASSSRDRVFGYTF. In nucleotides, the CDR3 is TGTGCCAGCAGTTCCAGGGACAGGGTATTTGGCTACACCTTC.

This chain connects TRBV4-1 to TRBJ2-2; 7 bases fit TRBD1. Germline lookup yields CDR1 MGHRA and CDR2 YSYEKL. Trimming at V came to 1 base and at J to 4 bases, leaving 3 bases not matched to a gene. The CDR3 runs 15 residues. The CDR3 protein is CASSQGAGGTGELFF. CDR3 DNA: TGCGCCAGCAGCCAAGGGGCAGGGGGCACCGGGGAGCTGTTTTTT.